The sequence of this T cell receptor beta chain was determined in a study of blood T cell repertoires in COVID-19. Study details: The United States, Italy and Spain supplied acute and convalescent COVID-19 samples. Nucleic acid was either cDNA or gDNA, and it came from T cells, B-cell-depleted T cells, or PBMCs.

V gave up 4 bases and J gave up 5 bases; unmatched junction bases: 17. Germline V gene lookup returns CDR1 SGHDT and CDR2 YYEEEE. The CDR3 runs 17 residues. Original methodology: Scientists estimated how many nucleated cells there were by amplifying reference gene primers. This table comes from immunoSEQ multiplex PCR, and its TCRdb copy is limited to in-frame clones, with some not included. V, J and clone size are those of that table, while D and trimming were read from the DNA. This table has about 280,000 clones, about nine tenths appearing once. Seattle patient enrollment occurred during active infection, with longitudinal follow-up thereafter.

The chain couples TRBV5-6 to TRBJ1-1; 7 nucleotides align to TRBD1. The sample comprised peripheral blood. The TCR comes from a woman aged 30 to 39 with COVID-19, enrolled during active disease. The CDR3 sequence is CASSPFRRQGGKTEAFF. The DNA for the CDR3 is TGTGCCAGCAGCCCATTTAGAAGACAGGGAGGAAAAACTGAAGCTTTCTTT.